One and the same sample provided the 26 T cell receptor beta chains below, sequenced in a study of human T cells and chemical hapten exposure. TCRdb independently ran MiXCR on the RACE reads; one entry per CDR3 protein. The profile shows some 300,000 distinct CDR3 sequences, about 5% of them singletons. Regarding time point: pre-sensitization, week 0. Indicated treatment: therapeutic diphenylcyclopropenone sensitization with weekly scalp DPC. Here the sequenced sample was whole blood, taken in connection with sensitization to the hapten diphenylcyclopropenone (DPC). All receptors derive from a woman between 18 and 30 years old with alopecia areata. Some clones in this sample may be carry-over from other donors' samples.

J is TRBJ1-1 and V is TRBV7-8; unclear D gene. Per the germline V gene, CDR1 is SGHVS and CDR2 is FQNEAQ. This CDR3 has 11 amino acids. V gave up 5 bases and J gave up 4 bases, with 5 bases separating them. The CDR3 DNA reads as TGTGCCAGCAGCGCAGCCACTGAAGCTTTCTTT. Translation: CASSAATEAFF.

This clonotype occurred a few times. The CDR3 protein is CASAGNYGYTF. In nucleotides, the CDR3 is TGTGCCAGCGCGGGCAACTATGGCTACACCTTC. The chain is built from TRBV3-1 and TRBJ1-2; no clear D gene. This CDR3 region has 11 residues. V was trimmed by 8 bases and J by 2 bases, leaving 6 bases between them. Germline assignment: CDR1 LGHDT and CDR2 YNNKEL (reference sequence).

This clonotype has at least ten counts. The CDR3, as DNA: TGTGCCAGCAGTCCCGGGACAGGGCGGGCGACTGAAGCTTTCTTT. This gives the protein CASSPGTGRATEAFF. The chain employs TRBV18 and TRBJ1-1; TRBD1 matches 9 bases. Germline CDR1 and CDR2: KGHSH and LQKENI. The CDR3 length is 15 residues. With 8 bases clipped from V and 5 bases from J, the junction kept 12 bases outside the gene matches.

The sample holds many counts of this clonotype. The chain is built from TRBV7-8 and TRBJ2-3, with 9 bases matching TRBD2. CDR1 is SGHVS and CDR2 is FQNEAQ in the germline V gene. This CDR3 spans 16 amino acids. V lost 1 base and J lost 0; bases outside the gene matches: 2. The CDR3 region is CASSLGGGASTDTQYF. The CDR3 coding sequence is TGTGCCAGCAGCTTAGGCGGGGGGGCCAGCACAGATACGCAGTATTTT. Full variable domain (remainder filled in from reference TRBV7-8 and TRBJ2-3): GAGVSQSPRYKVAKRGQDVALRCDPISGHVSLFWYQQALGQGPEFLTYFQNEAQLDKSGLPSDRFFAERPEGSVSTLKIQRTQQEDSAVYLCASSLGGGASTDTQYFGPGTRLTVL.

The rearrangement uses TRBV28 and TRBJ2-5, with D uncertain. The CDR3 spans 13 residues. V lost 1 base and J 4 bases, leaving 7 bases between the germline ends. Germline loops: CDR1 MDHEN, CDR2 SYDVKM. The CDR3 spells CASSLSGSETQYF. As DNA, the CDR3 is TGTGCCAGCAGTTTATCCGGGTCAGAGACCCAGTACTTC.

This clonotype appeared a few times. The gene calls are TRBV12-3 or TRBV12-4 and TRBJ1-1; D remains ambiguous. The CDR3 consists of 15 residues. V shed 7 bases and J shed 1 base, with 16 bases lying between them. CDR3 sequence: CASTAWLGRNTEAFF. The CDR3 coding sequence is TGTGCCAGCACCGCCTGGCTCGGTAGGAACACTGAAGCTTTCTTT.

This clonotype has more than one count but fewer than ten. The chain uses TRBV7-9 and TRBJ1-1; 7 bases fit TRBD1. CDR3 length: 16 residues. Germline assignment: CDR1 SEHNR and CDR2 FQNEAQ (reference sequence). J was trimmed by 2 bases and V by 4 bases; bases with no gene match: 10. Here the CDR3 reads CASSSGRQGTNTEAFF. The DNA of the CDR3 is TGTGCCAGCAGCTCCGGGAGACAGGGTACCAACACTGAAGCTTTCTTT.

Many counts were recorded for this clonotype. The gene calls are TRBV4-2 and TRBJ2-3; D gene unclear. The V end was cut by 2 bases, the J end by 2 bases, with 14 bases between. The CDR3 has 16 residues. The germline gives CDR1 LGHNA, CDR2 YNFKEQ. CDR3 in amino acids: CASSQKIPRYTDTQYF. The DNA for the CDR3 is TGTGCCAGCAGCCAAAAAATCCCCAGGTACACAGATACGCAGTATTTT.

A few counts support this clonotype. No conserved phenylalanine or tryptophan is present at the end of the CDR3, so a read error is the likely explanation. The chain combines TRBV29-1 with TRBJ1-1; D uncertain. The length of the CDR3 is 14 residues. In germline, CDR1 is SQVTM, CDR2 ANQGSEA. V shed 6 bases and J shed 0 bases, with 14 bases lying between them. CDR3 region: CSVTLTLLNTEAFY. CDR3 coding DNA: TGCAGCGTGACGCTGACACTCCTGAACACTGAAGCTTTCTAT.

This clonotype was seen ten or more times. The V gene is TRBV6-2 or TRBV6-3, the J gene TRBJ1-5; D is unresolved. The CDR3 has 17 residues. Germline values: CDR1 MNHEY, CDR2 SVGEGT. Trimming removed 5 bases from V and 0 bases from J, with 17 bases in between. As DNA, the CDR3 is TGTGCCAGCAGTCGAACATCTGGACGTATTAGCAATCAGCCCCAGCATTTT. Protein: CASSRTSGRISNQPQHF.

Notes on this clonotype: A much larger clone differs by one base, so this may be a read error. This chain connects TRBV18 to TRBJ1-1; D gene unclear. This CDR3 contains 14 residues. V shed 2 bases and J shed 6 bases, with 13 bases lying between them. Germline lookup yields CDR1 KGHSH and CDR2 LQKENI. The DNA of the CDR3 is TGTGCCAGCTCACCAGTGGAGGGTGACTCTGAAGCTTTCTTT. Translating gives CASSPVEGDSEAFF.

Only a few counts were recorded for this clonotype. The rearrangement uses TRBV5-4 and TRBJ2-7, with TRBD1 matching 7 bases. The germline CDR1 and CDR2 sequences are SGHNT and YYREEE (reference sequence). With 4 bases clipped from V and 0 bases from J, the junction kept 4 bases outside the gene matches. The CDR3 has 14 residues. CDR3 region: CASSPTGPSYEQYF. The CDR3 DNA follows: TGTGCCAGCAGCCCGACAGGGCCCTCCTACGAGCAGTACTTC.

The sample holds many counts of this clonotype. The chain combines TRBV13 with TRBJ1-1; no clear D gene. The CDR3 sequence is 13 residues long. Trimming removed 0 bases from V and 5 bases from J, with 7 bases in between. Germline V gives CDR1 PRHDT, CDR2 FYEKMQ (reference sequence). This CDR3 is CASSLGPGTEAFF. The CDR3 DNA reads TGTGCCAGCAGCTTAGGCCCGGGGACTGAAGCTTTCTTT.

The chain carries TRBV5-1 and TRBJ2-1, with D unresolved. The CDR3 totals 15 residues. Trimming removed 1 base from V and 8 bases from J, with 16 bases in between. Germline V CDR1 and CDR2: SGHRS, YFSETQ. CDR3 coding DNA: TGCGCCAGCAGCTTGATCTTCCGTGGGCGGTATGAGCAGTTCTTC. It translates to CASSLIFRGRYEQFF.

The chain recombines TRBV20-1 with TRBJ1-2; D unresolved. V was clipped by 1 base and J by 8 bases, with 17 bases between them. This CDR3 comprises 14 residues. The germline CDR1 and CDR2 sequences are DFQATT and SNEGSKA (reference sequence). The CDR3 here is CSARVPGRRRGYTF. The CDR3 DNA reads as TGCAGTGCTAGAGTTCCAGGTCGGAGACGCGGCTACACCTTC.

There are many counts of this clonotype. The genes are TRBV6-1 and TRBJ1-2; 8 bases match TRBD1. This CDR3 is 15 amino acids long. J gave up 4 bases and V 0 bases, and 4 bases lay outside the gene matches. Looked up from germline, CDR1 is MNHNS and CDR2 is SASEGT. The CDR3 coding sequence is TGTGCCAGCAGTGAAGCTTCTACAGGGGGCTATGGCTACACCTTC. It is translated as CASSEASTGGYGYTF.

V is TRBV24-1 and J is TRBJ2-3, with TRBD2 matching 7 bases. There are 15 residues in the CDR3. Germline CDR1 and CDR2: KGHDR and SFDVKD. The V and J ends lost 3 bases and 5 bases, in that order; junction bases with no gene match: 7. The CDR3 here is CATSDQAAGVDTQYF. CDR3 DNA sequence: TGTGCCACCAGTGATCAGGCGGCGGGGGTAGATACGCAGTATTTT.

V usage is TRBV5-1 and J usage is TRBJ2-1; D may correspond to TRBD1 or TRBD2 (5 bases each). Trimming took off 4 bases at V and 5 bases at J, with 13 bases between the two ends. In germline, CDR1 is SGHRS, CDR2 YFSETQ. This CDR3 contains 14 residues. CDR3 DNA sequence: TGCGCCAGCAGCCGGGACCCCGGGGACAATGAGCAGTTCTTC. Protein sequence: CASSRDPGDNEQFF.

This clonotype was detected many times. The chain uses TRBV12-3 or TRBV12-4 and TRBJ1-6, with D uncertain. Deletions cut 5 bases from V and 10 bases from J, with 12 bases between. This CDR3 comprises 13 residues. CDR3 region: CASSLKAESPLHF. In DNA, the CDR3 is TGTGCCAGCAGTCTGAAAGCTGAATCACCCCTCCACTTT.

This clonotype was counted only a few times. The chain couples TRBV6-5 to TRBJ2-2, with 7 bases lining up with TRBD1. This CDR3 has 15 amino acids. V lost 3 bases and J lost 3; bases outside the gene matches: 4. The germline V gene encodes CDR1 MNHEY and CDR2 SVGAGI. The CDR3 sequence is CASSYSDRDTGELFF. CDR3 coding DNA: TGTGCCAGCAGTTATTCCGACAGGGACACCGGGGAGCTGTTTTTT.

In this sample, this clonotype turned up many times. This chain links TRBV7-2 with TRBJ2-1, with 8 bases that match TRBD1. Germline V gene data show CDR1 as SGHTA and CDR2 as FQGNSA. This CDR3 is built from 15 residues. Trimming removed 5 bases from V and 3 bases from J; junction bases left unmatched: 6. The CDR3 spells CASSRQTGDYNEQFF. The CDR3 DNA reads TGTGCCAGCAGCCGACAGACAGGGGACTACAATGAGCAGTTCTTC.

This clonotype showed up just a few times. This chain's CDR3 is CASSLAVGRAGNTIYF. The DNA of the CDR3 is TGTGCCAGCAGCTTAGCTGTGGGCAGGGCTGGAAACACCATATATTTT. V and J are TRBV7-2 and TRBJ1-3; D is perhaps TRBD1 (5 bases). The germline V gene encodes CDR1 SGHTA and CDR2 FQGNSA. Trimming took off 0 bases at V and 2 bases at J, with 11 bases between the two ends. This CDR3 spans 16 amino acids.

The chain joins TRBV4-2 to TRBJ1-5, with D unclear. The CDR3 is 15 amino acids. With 0 bases removed from V and 3 bases from J, the gap between germline ends came to 9 bases. Germline loops: CDR1 LGHNA, CDR2 YNFKEQ. The chain's CDR3 is CASSQDGRANQPQHF. The CDR3 DNA sequence: TGTGCCAGCAGCCAAGATGGGAGGGCCAATCAGCCCCAGCATTTT.

In this sample, this clonotype turned up many times. The genes are TRBV4-2 and TRBJ1-3; D unresolved. CDR3 length: 13 residues. V was shortened by 3 bases and J by 7 bases, with 10 bases between the two germline ends. In germline, CDR1 is LGHNA, CDR2 YNFKEQ. The CDR3 DNA sequence: TGTGCCAGCAGCCATCGAAGTCCCAACACCATATATTTT. Encoded protein: CASSHRSPNTIYF.

This rearrangement joins TRBV20-1 to TRBJ1-5; weak D call: TRBD1 (6 bases). Trimming took 1 base from V and 2 from J, leaving 12 bases between them. The CDR3 extends over 15 amino acids. CDR1 and CDR2 (germline): DFQATT, SNEGSKA (reference sequence). The CDR3 DNA reads as TGCAGTGCTAGAGTCCAGGGGCTTCGCAATCAGCCCCAGCATTTT. Protein product: CSARVQGLRNQPQHF.

There are a few counts of this clonotype. This sequence joins TRBV7-6 and TRBJ1-4; weak D call: TRBD1 (5 bases). The CDR3 totals 14 residues. Trimming took off 4 bases at V and 6 bases at J, with 12 bases between the two ends. CDR1 and CDR2 (germline): SGHVS, FNYEAQ. In DNA, the CDR3 is TGTGCCAGCAGCTCAGGGTCATTCGATGAAAAACTGTTTTTT. Translated, it gives CASSSGSFDEKLFF. Drawing the rest from reference TRBV7-6 and TRBJ1-4, the complete variable domain is GAGVSQSPRYKVTKRGQDVALRCDPISGHVSLYWYRQALGQGPEFLTYFNYEAQQDKSGLPNDRFSAERPEGSISTLTIQRTEQRDSAMYRCASSSGSFDEKLFFGSGTQLSVL.